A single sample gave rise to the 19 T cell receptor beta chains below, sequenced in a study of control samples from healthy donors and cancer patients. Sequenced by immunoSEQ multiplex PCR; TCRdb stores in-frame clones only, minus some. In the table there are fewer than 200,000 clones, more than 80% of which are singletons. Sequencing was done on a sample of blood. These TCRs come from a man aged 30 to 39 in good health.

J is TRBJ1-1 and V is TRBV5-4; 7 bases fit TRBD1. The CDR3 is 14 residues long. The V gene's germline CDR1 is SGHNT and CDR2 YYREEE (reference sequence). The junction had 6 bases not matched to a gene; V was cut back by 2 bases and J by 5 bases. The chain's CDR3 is CASSLQGTLTEAFF. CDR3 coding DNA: TGTGCCAGCAGCTTACAGGGGACACTAACTGAAGCTTTCTTT.

The DNA for the CDR3 is TGTGCCAGCAGCTTAGGGGGGCGTGGGGTCAACTATGGCTACACCTTC. It translates to CASSLGGRGVNYGYTF. This sequence joins TRBV13 and TRBJ1-2, with D perhaps TRBD1 (5 bases). The CDR3 runs to 16 residues. Germline values: CDR1 PRHDT, CDR2 FYEKMQ (reference sequence). V dropped 0 bases and J dropped 2 bases, with 13 bases sitting between them.

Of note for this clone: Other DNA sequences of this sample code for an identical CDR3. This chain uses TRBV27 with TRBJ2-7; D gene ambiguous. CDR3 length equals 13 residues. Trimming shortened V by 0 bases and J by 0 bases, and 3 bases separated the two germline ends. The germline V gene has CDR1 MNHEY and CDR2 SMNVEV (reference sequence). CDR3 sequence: CASSLSPSYEQYF. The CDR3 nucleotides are TGTGCCAGCAGTTTATCCCCCTCCTACGAGCAGTACTTC.

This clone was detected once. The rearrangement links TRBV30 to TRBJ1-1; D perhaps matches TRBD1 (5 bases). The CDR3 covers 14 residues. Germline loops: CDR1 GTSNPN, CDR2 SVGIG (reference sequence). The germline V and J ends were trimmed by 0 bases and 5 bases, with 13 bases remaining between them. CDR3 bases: TGTGCCTGGAGTGTACCAGGGAAAGGGACTGAAGCTTTCTTT. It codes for CAWSVPGKGTEAFF.

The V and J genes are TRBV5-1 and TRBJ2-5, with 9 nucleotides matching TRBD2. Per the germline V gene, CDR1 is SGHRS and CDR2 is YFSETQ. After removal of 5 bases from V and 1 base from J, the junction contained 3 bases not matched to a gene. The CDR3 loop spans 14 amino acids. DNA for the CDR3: TGCGCCAGCAGATGGACTAGCGCCCAAGAGACCCAGTACTTC. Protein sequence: CASRWTSAQETQYF.

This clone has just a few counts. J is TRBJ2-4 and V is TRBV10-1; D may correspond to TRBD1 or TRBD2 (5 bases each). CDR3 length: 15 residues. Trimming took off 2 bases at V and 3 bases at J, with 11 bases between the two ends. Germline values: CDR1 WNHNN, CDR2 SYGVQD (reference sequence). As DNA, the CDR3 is TGCGCCAGCAGTGAGGGGGCAGGAGGCAAAAACATTCAGTACTTC. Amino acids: CASSEGAGGKNIQYF.

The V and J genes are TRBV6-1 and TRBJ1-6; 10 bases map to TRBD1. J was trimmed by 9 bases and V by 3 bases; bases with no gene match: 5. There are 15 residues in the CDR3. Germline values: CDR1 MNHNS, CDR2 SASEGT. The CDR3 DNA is TGTGCCAGCAGTGAGGACCGGGACAGGGGTTCACCCCTCCACTTT. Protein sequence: CASSEDRDRGSPLHF.

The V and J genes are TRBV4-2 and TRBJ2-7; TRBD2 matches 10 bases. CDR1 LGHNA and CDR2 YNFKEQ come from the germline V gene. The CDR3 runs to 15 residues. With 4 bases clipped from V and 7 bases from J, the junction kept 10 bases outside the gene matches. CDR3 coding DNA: TGTGCCAGCAGCCTCCGTGGAGCGGGGGGGCAGGAGCAGTACTTC. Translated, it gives CASSLRGAGGQEQYF.

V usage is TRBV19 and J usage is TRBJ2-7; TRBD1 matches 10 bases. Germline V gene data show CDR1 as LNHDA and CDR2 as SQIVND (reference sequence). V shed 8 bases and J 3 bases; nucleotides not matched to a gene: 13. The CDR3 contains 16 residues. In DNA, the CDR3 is TGTGCCAGTGCGGGTCGAGACAGGGGGCTCGTCTACGAGCAGTACTTC. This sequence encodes CASAGRDRGLVYEQYF.

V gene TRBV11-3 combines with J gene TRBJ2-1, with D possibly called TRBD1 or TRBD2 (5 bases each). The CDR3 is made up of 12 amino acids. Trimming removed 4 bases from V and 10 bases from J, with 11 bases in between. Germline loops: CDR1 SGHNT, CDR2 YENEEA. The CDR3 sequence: CASSWDPSEQFF. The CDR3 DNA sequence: TGTGCCAGCAGCTGGGACCCGAGCGAGCAGTTCTTC.

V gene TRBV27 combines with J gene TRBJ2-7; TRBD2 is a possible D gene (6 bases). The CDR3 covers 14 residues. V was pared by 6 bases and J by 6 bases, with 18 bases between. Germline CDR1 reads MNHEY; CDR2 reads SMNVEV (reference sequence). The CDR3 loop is CASSSGLSRREQYF. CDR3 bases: TGTGCCAGCAGCTCCGGACTAAGCCGGCGCGAGCAGTACTTC.

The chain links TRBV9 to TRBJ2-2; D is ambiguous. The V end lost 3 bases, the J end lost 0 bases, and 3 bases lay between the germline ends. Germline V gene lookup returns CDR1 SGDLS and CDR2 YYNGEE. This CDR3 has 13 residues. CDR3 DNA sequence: TGTGCCAGCAGCGGATCGAACACCGGGGAGCTGTTTTTT. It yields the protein CASSGSNTGELFF.

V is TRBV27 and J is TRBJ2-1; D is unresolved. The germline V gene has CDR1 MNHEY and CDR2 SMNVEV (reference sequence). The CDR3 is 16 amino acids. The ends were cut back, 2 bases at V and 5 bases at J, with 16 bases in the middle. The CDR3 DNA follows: TGTGCCAGCAGTTTAGGCCCGAGACCACCTCACAATGAGCAGTTCTTC. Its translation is CASSLGPRPPHNEQFF.

This CDR3 is CASSLGVGSGNTIYF. Here the CDR3 DNA reads TGTGCCAGCAGCTTAGGCGTCGGATCTGGAAACACCATATATTTT. V gene TRBV7-2 combines with J gene TRBJ1-3; D not certain. CDR3 length: 15 amino acids. Germline values: CDR1 SGHTA, CDR2 FQGNSA. The V and J ends lost 1 base and 1 base respectively, with 8 bases between them.

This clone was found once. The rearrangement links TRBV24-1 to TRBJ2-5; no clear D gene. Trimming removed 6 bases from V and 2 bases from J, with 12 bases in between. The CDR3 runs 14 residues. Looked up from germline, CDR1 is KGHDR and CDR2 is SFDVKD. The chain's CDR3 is CATSHRRLQETQYF. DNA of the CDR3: TGTGCCACCAGTCATAGGAGATTACAAGAGACCCAGTACTTC.

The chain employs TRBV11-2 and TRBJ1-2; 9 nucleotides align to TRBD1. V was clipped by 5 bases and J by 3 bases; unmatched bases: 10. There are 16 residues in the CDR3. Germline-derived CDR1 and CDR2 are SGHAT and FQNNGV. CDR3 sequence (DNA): TGTGCCAGCAGCCCCACCGGGACAGGGTATGACTATGGCTACACCTTC. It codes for CASSPTGTGYDYGYTF. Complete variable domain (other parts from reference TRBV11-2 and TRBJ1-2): EAGVAQSPRYKIIEKRQSVAFWCNPISGHATLYWYQQILGQGPKLLIQFQNNGVVDDSQLPKDRFSAERLKGVDSTLKIQPAKLEDSAVYLCASSPTGTGYDYGYTFGSGTRLTVV.

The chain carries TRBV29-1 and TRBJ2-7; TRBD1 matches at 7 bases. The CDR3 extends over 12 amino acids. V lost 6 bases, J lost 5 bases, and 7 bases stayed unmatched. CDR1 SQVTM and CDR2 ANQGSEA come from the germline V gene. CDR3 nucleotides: TGCAGCGTGGATGGACAGGCCAACGAGCAGTACTTC. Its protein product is CSVDGQANEQYF.

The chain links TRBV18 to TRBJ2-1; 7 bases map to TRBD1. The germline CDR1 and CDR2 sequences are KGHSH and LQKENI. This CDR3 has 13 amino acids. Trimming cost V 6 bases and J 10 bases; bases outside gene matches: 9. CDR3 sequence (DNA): TGTGCCAGCTCCCCCGACAGGGTCGGCGAGCAGTTCTTC. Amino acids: CASSPDRVGEQFF.

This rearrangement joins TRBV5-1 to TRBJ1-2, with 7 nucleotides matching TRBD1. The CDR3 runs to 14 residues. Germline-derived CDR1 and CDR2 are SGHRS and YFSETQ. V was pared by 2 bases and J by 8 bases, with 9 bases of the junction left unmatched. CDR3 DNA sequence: TGCGCCAGCAGCTTAGAACAGGGGAGAGGAGGCTACACCTTC. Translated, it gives CASSLEQGRGGYTF.